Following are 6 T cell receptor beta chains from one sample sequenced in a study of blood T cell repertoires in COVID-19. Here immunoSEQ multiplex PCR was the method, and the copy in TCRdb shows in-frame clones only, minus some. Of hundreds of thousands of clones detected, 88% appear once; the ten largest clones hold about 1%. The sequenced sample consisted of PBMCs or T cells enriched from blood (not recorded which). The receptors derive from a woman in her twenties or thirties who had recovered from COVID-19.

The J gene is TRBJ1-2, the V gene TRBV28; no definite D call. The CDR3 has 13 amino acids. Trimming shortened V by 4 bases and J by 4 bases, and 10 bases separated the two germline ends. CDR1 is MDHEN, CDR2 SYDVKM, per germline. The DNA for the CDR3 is TGTGCCAGCAGTTCCTTGGCCGTCTATGGCTACACCTTC. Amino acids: CASSSLAVYGYTF.

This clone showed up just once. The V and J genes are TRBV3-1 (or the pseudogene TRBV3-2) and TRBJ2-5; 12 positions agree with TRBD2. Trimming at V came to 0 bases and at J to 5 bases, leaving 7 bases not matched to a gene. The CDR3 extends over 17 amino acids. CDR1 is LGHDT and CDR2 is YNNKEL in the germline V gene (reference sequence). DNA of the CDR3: TGTGCCAGCAGCCAAGATATGGTAGGACTAGCGGGGGAGACCCAGTACTTC. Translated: CASSQDMVGLAGETQYF.

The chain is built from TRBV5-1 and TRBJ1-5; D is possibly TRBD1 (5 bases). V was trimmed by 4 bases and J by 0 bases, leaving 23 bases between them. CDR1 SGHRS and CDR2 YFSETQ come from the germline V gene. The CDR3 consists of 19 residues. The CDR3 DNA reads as TGCGCCAGCAGCCACGCGTTACCCCCAGGGATACGTAGCAATCAGCCCCAGCATTTT. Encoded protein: CASSHALPPGIRSNQPQHF.

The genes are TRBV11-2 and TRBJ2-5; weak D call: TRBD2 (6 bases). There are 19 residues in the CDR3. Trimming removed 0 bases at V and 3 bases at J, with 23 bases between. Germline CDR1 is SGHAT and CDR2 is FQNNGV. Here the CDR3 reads CASSLDRIGVTSKKETQYF. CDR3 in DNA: TGTGCCAGCAGCTTAGATCGGATCGGGGTGACTAGTAAAAAAGAGACCCAGTACTTC.

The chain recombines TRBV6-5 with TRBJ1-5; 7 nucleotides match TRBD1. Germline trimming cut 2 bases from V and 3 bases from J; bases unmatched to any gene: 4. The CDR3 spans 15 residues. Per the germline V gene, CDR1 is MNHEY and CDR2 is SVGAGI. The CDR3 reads CASSYRTGTNQPQHF. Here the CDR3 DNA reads TGTGCCAGCAGTTACCGGACAGGTACCAATCAGCCCCAGCATTTT.

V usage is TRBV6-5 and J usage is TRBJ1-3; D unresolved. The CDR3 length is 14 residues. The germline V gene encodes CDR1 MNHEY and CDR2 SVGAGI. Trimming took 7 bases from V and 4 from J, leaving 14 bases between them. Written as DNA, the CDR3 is TGTGCCAGCAAAGAGGGCCAGATCGGAAACACCATATATTTT. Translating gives CASKEGQIGNTIYF.